A single sample gave rise to the 13 T cell receptor beta chains below, sequenced in a study of blood T cell repertoires in COVID-19. TCRdb's table, derived via immunoSEQ multiplex PCR, lists solely in-frame clones and lacks some. The table records approximately 210,000 clones, roughly 82% of them present only once. Source material: peripheral blood. Every receptor here comes from a woman aged 35 to 49 with acute or convalescent COVID-19.

The chain couples TRBV6-1 to TRBJ2-7; 12 bases fit TRBD2. Germline lookup yields CDR1 MNHNS and CDR2 SASEGT. The CDR3 totals 16 residues. Trimming took 1 base from V and 2 from J; bases not matched to a gene: 3. The CDR3 sequence is CASSEVSSGGAYEQYF. The CDR3 DNA reads TGTGCCAGCAGTGAAGTTTCTAGCGGGGGGGCCTACGAGCAGTACTTC.

This chain joins TRBV5-1 and TRBJ2-2; 7 nucleotides match TRBD1. The CDR3 consists of 13 residues. J gave up 9 bases and V 4 bases, and 6 bases lay outside the gene matches. Germline CDR1 reads SGHRS; CDR2 reads YFSETQ. CDR3 bases: TGCGCCAGCAGCGAGACAGGGAGTAGGGAGCTGTTTTTT. It codes for CASSETGSRELFF. Full variable domain (missing parts from reference TRBV5-1 and TRBJ2-2): KAGVTQTPRYLIKTRGQQVTLSCSPISGHRSVSWYQQTPGQGLQFLFEYFSETQRNKGNFPGRFSGRQFSNSRSEMNVSTLELGDSALYLCASSETGSRELFFGEGSRLTVL.

The chain recombines TRBV7-8 with TRBJ1-5; 9 positions match TRBD1. CDR3 length: 16 residues. J gave up 0 bases and V 4 bases, and 4 bases lay outside the gene matches. The germline gives CDR1 SGHVS, CDR2 FQNEAQ. Written as DNA, the CDR3 is TGTGCCAGCAGCTACCTGGACAGGGGTAGCAATCAGCCCCAGCATTTT. The encoded protein is CASSYLDRGSNQPQHF.

V gene TRBV2 combines with J gene TRBJ1-2; D is possibly TRBD1 (5 bases). The CDR3 is 16 amino acids. Between the trimmed V and J ends, which lost 4 bases and 6 bases, there was a span of 21 bases. CDR1 and CDR2 (germline): SNHLY, FYNNEI. The CDR3 spells CASSGGGRDYGNGYTF. The CDR3 DNA sequence: TGTGCCAGCAGTGGGGGGGGACGGGACTACGGGAATGGCTACACCTTC. Drawing the rest from reference TRBV2 and TRBJ1-2, the complete variable domain is EPEVTQTPSHQVTQMGQEVILRCVPISNHLYFYWYRQILGQKVEFLVSFYNNEISEKSEIFDDQFSVERPDGSNFTLKIRSTKLEDSAMYFCASSGGGRDYGNGYTFGSGTRLTVV.

This sequence joins TRBV9 and TRBJ2-1; 10 bases agree with TRBD1. The CDR3 covers 14 residues. Trimming removed 5 bases from V and 6 bases from J; junction bases left unmatched: 5. Germline CDR1 SGDLS, CDR2 YYNGEE. CDR3 DNA sequence: TGTGCCAGCAGAGAAGGGACAGGGGTCAATGAGCAGTTCTTC. Its translation: CASREGTGVNEQFF.

The chain carries TRBV12-5 and TRBJ1-3; the D is unclear. The CDR3 is 11 residues long. Germline CDR1 is LGHNT and CDR2 is FRNRAP. V lost 6 bases and J lost 8, with 8 bases in between. The CDR3 protein is CASGPGDTIYF. The CDR3, as DNA: TGTGCTAGTGGCCCCGGGGACACCATATATTTT. The entire variable domain, with the rest obtained from reference TRBV12-5 and TRBJ1-3, is as follows: DARVTQTPRHKVTEMGQEVTMRCQPILGHNTVFWYRQTMMQGLELLAYFRNRAPLDDSGMPKDRFSAEMPDATLATLKIQPSEPRDSAVYFCASGPGDTIYFGEGSWLTVV.

The rearrangement uses TRBV7-9 and TRBJ1-2, with D perhaps matching TRBD1 (5 bases). Germline CDR1 is SEHNR and CDR2 is FQNEAQ (reference sequence). The CDR3 runs to 14 residues. Deletions cut 3 bases from V and 12 bases from J, with 20 bases between. CDR3 amino acids: CASSLGGTAMGDTF. DNA for the CDR3: TGTGCCAGCAGCTTGGGAGGGACCGCGATGGGGGACACCTTC.

CDR3 nucleotide sequence: TGTGCCAGCAGTCGACGTGGTAGCGGATCCTACGAGCAGTACTTC. This gives the protein CASSRRGSGSYEQYF. The chain employs TRBV6-2 or TRBV6-3 and TRBJ2-7; possibly TRBD2 for D (6 bases). Germline V gene sequence: CDR1 MNHEY, CDR2 SVGEGT. The CDR3 covers 15 residues. The germline V and J ends were trimmed by 5 bases and 1 base, with 15 bases remaining between them.

The chain recombines TRBV12-3 or TRBV12-4 with TRBJ1-1; possibly TRBD1 for D (5 bases). The V and J ends lost 6 bases and 2 bases respectively, with 10 bases between them. The CDR3 length is 13 residues. CDR3 sequence reads: CASSYRKNTEAFF. For the CDR3, the DNA is TGTGCCAGCAGCTACAGGAAAAACACTGAAGCTTTCTTT.

This clone was seen many times. V usage is TRBV19 and J usage is TRBJ2-7; D not resolved. CDR3 size: 16 residues. V was cut by 5 bases and J by 2 bases, with 19 bases left in between. Germline V gene lookup returns CDR1 LNHDA and CDR2 SQIVND (reference sequence). The CDR3 bases are TGTGCCAGTAGTTCCCCGACTCGGCCCATACCCTACGAGCAGTACTTC. Translation: CASSSPTRPIPYEQYF.

V usage is TRBV19 and J usage is TRBJ2-7; D perhaps matches TRBD2 (6 bases). CDR1 is LNHDA, CDR2 SQIVND, per germline (reference sequence). The CDR3 has 13 residues. V lost 4 bases, J lost 4 bases, and 11 bases lay in between. The CDR3 DNA is TGTGCCAGTAGTACCCCCAGCGGGTACGAGCAGTACTTC. Translating gives CASSTPSGYEQYF.

The chain uses TRBV10-2 and TRBJ1-1, with D perhaps matching TRBD1 (6 bases). Germline values: CDR1 WSHSY, CDR2 SAAADI. The CDR3 has 11 residues. V lost 7 bases and J lost 5, with 8 bases in between. The CDR3 loop is CASIDRTEAFF. The CDR3 DNA sequence: TGCGCCAGCATAGACAGGACTGAAGCTTTCTTT.

V usage is TRBV4-3 and J usage is TRBJ2-7; 8 bases agree with TRBD1. Germline assignment: CDR1 LGHNA and CDR2 YSLEER. Germline trimming cut 1 base from V and 2 bases from J; bases unmatched to any gene: 13. This CDR3 has 18 residues. CDR3 DNA sequence: TGCGCCAGCAGCCAAGGCGGGACAGGAAAGGGACACCCCTACGAGCAGTACTTC. Amino acid sequence: CASSQGGTGKGHPYEQYF.